The present TCR beta chain was sequenced within a study of metastatic and nonmetastatic thyroid tumors. Findings and limits, study-wide: Versus benign nodules, malignant thyroid tumors reportedly had significantly higher TCR beta diversity, in blood and tumor.

TCRdb re-processed the PCR reads through MiXCR. The sample contains under 20,000 clones, roughly 25% of which appear only once. The table lists this clone with many counts. What it binds is unknown. Per germline, CDR1 MNHEY and CDR2 SMNVEV (reference sequence). V dropped 3 bases and J dropped 11 bases, with 8 bases sitting between them. The CDR3 is 11 residues long. Thyroid surgery had not been preceded by any treatment in any patient. This chain uses TRBV27 with TRBJ1-5; D gene unclear. Sample: blood. The sequence came from a male donor with papillary thyroid cancer or a benign thyroid nodule (not recorded which). Some clones in this sample may be carry-over from other donors' samples. CDR3 amino acids: CASSFSRTQHF. The CDR3 DNA reads TGTGCCAGCAGTTTCTCCAGGACCCAGCATTTT.